The rows below give T cell receptor beta chains drawn from one sample of a study of CD8 T cells in ankylosing spondylitis. TCRdb called the 5' RACE reads again in MiXCR, with one record for every CDR3 protein. The profile shows 100,000 to 150,000 distinct CDR3 sequences, approximately 10% of them singletons. Sample: blood, either unsorted or a sorted T cell fraction (not recorded which). Receptor source: a male donor with ankylosing spondylitis or in good health (not recorded which). The CDR3 runs from the conserved cysteine through the conserved F or W. Fields, in order: clone size, D gene, J gene, V gene, CDR3 protein, CDR3 DNA. The D gene is left open where the match is weak. A clone size is listed for some rows: how often the clone was seen (once, few, many), or a class if it is expanded.

>-|-|TRBJ2-2|TRBV7-9
CASSLTNTGTGELFF
TGTGCCAGCAGCCTTACAAACACGGGTACCGGGGAGCTGTTTTTT
>-|-|TRBJ2-3|TRBV7-6
CASSPRVADTDTQYF
TGTGCCAGCAGCCCCAGGGTGGCCGACACAGATACGCAGTATTTT
>many|-|TRBJ2-3|TRBV19
CASSMWASTDTQYF
TGTGCCAGTAGTATGTGGGCCAGCACAGATACGCAGTATTTT
>many|-|TRBJ1-2|TRBV29-1
CSVGPGKKYGYTF
TGCAGCGTTGGGCCCGGAAAAAAATATGGCTACACCTTC
>many|TRBD1|TRBJ2-7|TRBV27
CASSFRDRFYEQYF
TGTGCCAGCAGTTTCAGGGACAGATTCTACGAGCAGTACTTC
>-|-|TRBJ2-5|TRBV29-1
CSVLGTSRFGTQYF
TGCAGCGTCCTAGGGACATCCCGTTTCGGGACCCAGTACTTC
>few|-|TRBJ2-5|TRBV29-1
CSGEKNRDGETQYF
TGCAGCGGGGAAAAAAACAGGGATGGAGAGACCCAGTACTTC
>many|-|TRBJ2-1|TRBV12-3/TRBV12-4
CASSLPLGDSYNEQFF
TGTGCCAGCAGTTTGCCCTTGGGAGACTCCTACAATGAGCAGTTCTTC
>-|-|TRBJ1-4|TRBV5-1
CASSLGGGENEKLFF
TGCGCCAGCTCCCTCGGAGGGGGGGAGAATGAAAAACTGTTTTTT
>-|TRBD2|TRBJ2-5|TRBV24-1
CATSDLGVAGRQETQYF
TGTGCCACCAGTGATTTAGGAGTAGCGGGGAGACAAGAGACCCAGTACTTC
>many|-|TRBJ2-7|TRBV7-8
CATTTGTNPYEQYF
TGTGCCACTACAACCGGGACAAACCCCTACGAGCAGTACTTC
>-|TRBD2|TRBJ2-1|TRBV20-1
CSADPGTSSNEQFF
TGCAGTGCGGATCCCGGGACTAGCTCCAATGAGCAGTTCTTC
>few|TRBD1|TRBJ2-5|TRBV20-1
CSARDLRTGGDLAGFQETQYF
TGCAGTGCTAGAGATCTTAGGACAGGGGGCGACCTAGCGGGGTTCCAAGAGACCCAGTACTTC
>-|TRBD1|TRBJ2-3|TRBV18
CASSPPQGETQYF
TGTGCCAGCTCACCACCACAGGGGGAAACGCAGTATTTT
>many|-|TRBJ2-5|TRBV2
CASKYRPAETQYF
TGTGCCAGCAAATACAGGCCCGCAGAGACCCAGTACTTC
>-|-|TRBJ1-4|TRBV21-1
CASSNSQKGRQGYEKLFF
TGTGCCAGCAGCAACTCCCAAAAAGGGAGACAGGGCTATGAAAAACTGTTTTTT
>many|-|TRBJ1-2|TRBV20-1
CSARDRAGIYGYTF
TGCAGTGCTAGAGATAGGGCAGGGATCTATGGCTACACCTTC
>few|-|TRBJ1-5|TRBV2
CASRNRGNSNQPQHF
TGTGCCAGCAGGAATCGGGGGAATAGCAATCAGCCCCAGCATTTT
>-|-|TRBJ2-6|TRBV5-1
CASSDIRGSGANVLTF
TGCGCCAGCAGCGACATACGGGGTTCTGGGGCCAACGTCCTGACTTTC
>-|-|TRBJ2-1|TRBV5-1
CASSITAMESNEQFF
TGCGCCAGCAGCATAACTGCTATGGAATCGAATGAGCAGTTCTTC
>many|-|TRBJ2-3|TRBV5-1
CASSLARDTDTQYF
TGCGCCAGCAGCTTGGCCCGGGACACAGATACGCAGTATTTT
>many|TRBD2|TRBJ2-7|TRBV20-1
CSARPTSGAYEQYF
TGCAGTGCTAGACCGACTAGCGGTGCCTACGAGCAGTACTTC
>-|-|TRBJ2-1|TRBV7-9
CASSLDPEQFF
TGTGCCAGCAGCTTAGACCCTGAGCAGTTCTTC
>many|TRBD2|TRBJ2-2|TRBV20-1
CSAPVRSGANTGELFF
TGCAGTGCCCCAGTACGGAGCGGGGCGAACACCGGGGAGCTGTTTTTT
>many|-|TRBJ2-2|TRBV20-1
CSARDLGSGAGELFF
TGCAGTGCTAGAGATCTTGGTAGCGGAGCCGGGGAGCTGTTTTTT
>many|-|TRBJ2-2|TRBV5-1
CASSLDSGTGELFF
TGCGCCAGCAGCTTGGATTCCGGCACCGGGGAGCTGTTTTTT
>many|TRBD2|TRBJ2-5|TRBV28
CASSLGLAGLQETQYF
TGTGCCAGCAGCCTGGGACTAGCGGGACTCCAAGAGACCCAGTACTTC
>many|-|TRBJ1-5|TRBV5-3
CASSLGAASSNQPQHF
TGTGCCAGTAGCTTGGGGGCCGCCTCAAGCAATCAGCCCCAGCATTTT
>many|TRBD2|TRBJ2-5|TRBV29-1
CSVEVAGVSPEETQYF
TGCAGCGTTGAAGTCGCGGGAGTCTCCCCGGAAGAGACCCAGTACTTC
>few|TRBD2|TRBJ2-3|TRBV19
CASSQLAGGPADTQYF
TGTGCCAGTAGTCAACTAGCGGGAGGGCCCGCGGATACGCAGTATTTT
>-|-|TRBJ1-5|TRBV7-2
CASSFGGDTNQPQHF
TGTGCCAGCAGCTTCGGGGGGGACACAAATCAGCCCCAGCATTTT
>many|TRBD1|TRBJ2-3|TRBV20-1
CSASRWGQGADTQYF
TGCAGTGCTAGTCGGTGGGGACAGGGGGCAGATACGCAGTATTTT
>many|-|TRBJ1-5|TRBV6-1
CASSEGQISNQPQHF
TGTGCCAGCAGTGAAGGGCAGATTAGCAATCAGCCCCAGCATTTT
>-|-|TRBJ1-1|TRBV7-2
CASVGYYTEAFF
TGTGCCAGCGTGGGGTATTATACTGAAGCTTTCTTT
>few|-|TRBJ1-1|TRBV6-6
CASSSGVTEAFF
TGTGCCAGCAGTTCGGGGGTCACTGAAGCTTTCTTT
>many|-|TRBJ1-5|TRBV6-2/TRBV6-3
CASSYSDQPQHF
TGTGCCAGCAGTTACAGCGATCAGCCCCAGCATTTT
>-|TRBD2|TRBJ2-3|TRBV5-4
CASSLGSGGPDTQYF
TGTGCCAGCAGCTTGGGGTCGGGAGGGCCAGATACGCAGTATTTT
>-|-|TRBJ1-2|TRBV2
CASRSREFLSGYTF
TGTGCCAGCAGGTCTCGGGAGTTTTTAAGCGGCTACACCTTC
>many|-|TRBJ1-1|TRBV5-1
CASSLVGGDTEAFF
TGCGCCAGCAGCTTGGTAGGGGGGGACACTGAAGCTTTCTTT
>many|TRBD2|TRBJ2-1|TRBV12-3/TRBV12-4
CASSLLGLAGRGGIDEQFF
TGTGCCAGCAGTTTATTGGGACTAGCGGGAAGGGGTGGTATAGATGAGCAGTTCTTC
>many|TRBD1|TRBJ2-7|TRBV5-1
CASSSAGTGSSYEQYF
TGCGCCAGCAGCTCCGCCGGGACAGGGAGCTCCTACGAGCAGTACTTC
>many|-|TRBJ2-4|TRBV12-3/TRBV12-4
CASSDRDKNIQYF
TGTGCCAGCAGCGACAGAGACAAAAACATTCAGTACTTC
>many|-|TRBJ1-1|TRBV29-1
CSAGRDLLMNTEAFF
TGCAGCGCCGGCAGGGACTTACTGATGAACACTGAAGCTTTCTTT
>many|-|TRBJ2-3|TRBV7-2
CASSLADALYTDTQYF
TGTGCCAGCAGCTTAGCGGACGCTCTGTACACAGATACGCAGTATTTT
>-|TRBD1|TRBJ2-5|TRBV29-1
CSVSVTGVRETQYF
TGCAGCGTTTCGGTCACAGGGGTCAGGGAGACCCAGTACTTC
>-|TRBD2|TRBJ2-4|TRBV4-3
CASSQVAGGDLAKNIQYF
TGCGCCAGCAGCCAAGTAGCGGGAGGCGACCTAGCCAAAAACATTCAGTACTTC
>-|TRBD2|TRBJ2-1|TRBV6-2/TRBV6-3
CASSLTGTSINEQFF
TGTGCCAGCAGCTTAACCGGGACTAGTATAAATGAGCAGTTCTTC
>many|TRBD2|TRBJ2-1|TRBV19
CASSAPGLGSNEQFF
TGTGCCAGTAGTGCACCGGGACTAGGGTCAAATGAGCAGTTCTTC
>many|-|TRBJ2-7|TRBV12-3/TRBV12-4
CASSSYPPSAPYEQYF
TGTGCCAGCAGTTCTTATCCCCCCTCAGCCCCCTACGAGCAGTACTTC
>few|TRBD2|TRBJ2-1|TRBV28
CASGSITGLAGVNEQFF
TGTGCCAGCGGCTCGATAACCGGACTAGCGGGGGTCAATGAGCAGTTCTTC